Listed here are 21 T cell receptor beta chains from one sample, sequenced in a study of OX40 agonist ivuxolimab in advanced cancers. Here immunoSEQ multiplex PCR was the method, and the copy in TCRdb shows in-frame clones only, minus some. The sample shows some 83,000 clones, more than 80% of them seen only once. The material was CD4+ or CD8+ T cells sorted from blood, obtained in a trial of the OX40 agonist ivuxolimab. Receptor source: an adult with an advanced solid tumor such as melanoma, head and neck, liver or kidney cancer.

V and J are TRBV6-5 and TRBJ2-1; TRBD2 agrees at 8 bases. J was trimmed by 2 bases and V by 4 bases; bases with no gene match: 7. CDR1 is MNHEY, CDR2 SVGAGI, per germline. The CDR3 contains 16 residues. The CDR3 reads CASSSTSGLPYNEQFF. The DNA for the CDR3 is TGTGCCAGCAGTTCCACTAGCGGCTTGCCCTACAATGAGCAGTTCTTC.

V is TRBV11-2 and J is TRBJ2-1, with 10 bases that match TRBD2. Trimming cost V 1 base and J 2 bases; bases outside gene matches: 5. The germline V gene encodes CDR1 SGHAT and CDR2 FQNNGV. The CDR3 runs 17 residues. This CDR3 is CASSLGSGGRTYNEQFF. The CDR3 DNA reads as TGTGCCAGCAGCTTAGGTAGCGGGGGGAGAACCTACAATGAGCAGTTCTTC. The full variable domain, its missing parts supplied by reference TRBV11-2 and TRBJ2-1, is EAGVAQSPRYKIIEKRQSVAFWCNPISGHATLYWYQQILGQGPKLLIQFQNNGVVDDSQLPKDRFSAERLKGVDSTLKIQPAKLEDSAVYLCASSLGSGGRTYNEQFFGPGTRLTVL.

The chain joins TRBV27 to TRBJ2-3, with no clear D. The CDR3 extends over 14 amino acids. Trimming stripped 6 bases from V and 2 bases from J, with 12 bases between. CDR1 and CDR2 (germline): MNHEY, SMNVEV (reference sequence). The chain's CDR3 is CASSQAWDTDTQYF. Here the CDR3 DNA reads TGTGCCAGCAGCCAAGCTTGGGACACAGATACGCAGTATTTT.

The count of this clone is one. The rearrangement links TRBV9 to TRBJ2-5, with D hard to call. The germline V gene has CDR1 SGDLS and CDR2 YYNGEE. Trimming shortened V by 2 bases and J by 7 bases, and 12 bases separated the two germline ends. The CDR3 is 13 amino acids. In nucleotides, the CDR3 is TGTGCCAGCAGCGTCTCAGTCATGGGGACCCAGTACTTC. Encoded protein: CASSVSVMGTQYF. The full variable domain, completed using reference TRBV9 and TRBJ2-5, is DSGVTQTPKHLITATGQRVTLRCSPRSGDLSVYWYQQSLDQGLQFLIQYYNGEERAKGNILERFSAQQFPDLHSELNLSSLELGDSALYFCASSVSVMGTQYFGPGTRLLVL.

The chain employs TRBV5-5 and TRBJ1-5, with a possible D match to TRBD1 (5 bases). This CDR3 is 16 amino acids long. Germline CDR1 reads SGHKS; CDR2 reads YYEKEE (reference sequence). The V and J ends lost 0 bases and 7 bases respectively, with 17 bases between them. DNA of the CDR3: TGTGCCAGCAGCTTGGCCGGGGCCGGGAATAGGCAGCCCCAGCATTTT. It is translated as CASSLAGAGNRQPQHF.

The chain combines TRBV7-3 with TRBJ2-3; the D is unclear. V lost 2 bases and J lost 9, with 12 bases in between. The CDR3 length is 13 residues. Germline assignment: CDR1 SGHTA and CDR2 FQGTGA. The CDR3 loop reads CASSLGHWETQYF. CDR3 in DNA: TGTGCCAGCAGCTTAGGGCACTGGGAAACGCAGTATTTT.

The chain has TRBV28 and TRBJ1-1; 10 bases fit TRBD1. The germline gives CDR1 MDHEN, CDR2 SYDVKM. The CDR3 has 20 amino acids. J gave up 0 bases and V 3 bases, and 16 bases lay outside the gene matches. DNA of the CDR3: TGTGCCAGCAGTTTTTGGGCCGCTGGGACAGGGGATCATATGAACACTGAAGCTTTCTTT. Translated: CASSFWAAGTGDHMNTEAFF.

The chain recombines TRBV6-1 with TRBJ2-1, with TRBD2 as a possible D gene (5 bases). The V gene lost 2 bases and the J gene lost 2 bases, with 7 bases spanning the gap. This CDR3 region has 14 residues. CDR1 is MNHNS and CDR2 is SASEGT in the germline V gene. The CDR3 coding sequence is TGTGCCAGCAGTGAATGGACTCCCTACAATGAGCAGTTCTTC. This sequence encodes CASSEWTPYNEQFF.

The chain has TRBV28 and TRBJ1-6; D is unresolved. This CDR3 is 13 amino acids long. With 5 bases removed from V and 14 bases from J, the gap between germline ends came to 16 bases. CDR1 and CDR2 from the germline V gene are MDHEN and SYDVKM. DNA of the CDR3: TGTGCCAGCAGTCCCCGCGGGCTCGGGACCCTCCACTTT. It codes for CASSPRGLGTLHF. The full variable domain, rest sourced from reference TRBV28 and TRBJ1-6, is DVKVTQSSRYLVKRTGEKVFLECVQDMDHENMFWYRQDPGLGLRLIYFSYDVKMKEKGDIPEGYSVSREKKERFSLILESASTNQTSMYLCASSPRGLGTLHFGNGTRLTVT.

The V gene is TRBV6-5, the J gene TRBJ2-1; D might be TRBD1 or TRBD2, each matching 5 bases. Looked up from germline, CDR1 is MNHEY and CDR2 is SVGAGI. The CDR3 is made up of 14 amino acids. Trimming shortened V by 8 bases and J by 6 bases, and 17 bases separated the two germline ends. The CDR3 DNA follows: TGTGCCAGCTGGGACGGTGCGGTGAGCAATGAGCAGTTCTTC. This gives the protein CASWDGAVSNEQFF.

The chain links TRBV4-1 to TRBJ1-6, with TRBD1 matching 10 bases. Germline CDR1 and CDR2: MGHRA and YSYEKL. V shed 4 bases and J 10 bases; nucleotides not matched to a gene: 10. There are 16 residues in the CDR3. CDR3 sequence reads: CASSLTGTGAESPLHF. The DNA for the CDR3 is TGCGCCAGCAGCCTAACCGGGACAGGGGCTGAATCACCCCTCCACTTT.

The chain recombines TRBV5-6 with TRBJ2-3; 10 nucleotides agree with TRBD2. The CDR3 covers 19 residues. V shed 2 bases, J shed 2 bases, and the junction held 14 bases outside the gene matches. From germline, CDR1 is SGHDT and CDR2 YYEEEE. Written as DNA, the CDR3 is TGTGCCAGCAGCTTCTGGACTAGCGGCCATGTAGGACTCACAGATACGCAGTATTTT. Protein product: CASSFWTSGHVGLTDTQYF.

The chain uses TRBV30 and TRBJ1-5; D is undetermined. Trimming shortened V by 1 base and J by 12 bases, and 16 bases separated the two germline ends. CDR1 and CDR2 (germline): GTSNPN, SVGIG (reference sequence). This CDR3 region has 13 residues. In DNA, the CDR3 is TGTGCCTGGAGTGACAGAATTAGCTGGGTCCAGCATTTT. It specifies CAWSDRISWVQHF.

This rearrangement joins TRBV6-5 to TRBJ2-1, with 9 positions matching TRBD2. This CDR3 has 15 residues. The germline CDR1 and CDR2 sequences are MNHEY and SVGAGI. Trimming took 2 bases from V and 6 from J; bases not matched to a gene: 5. Here the CDR3 reads CASSYGSGSSNEQFF. In DNA, the CDR3 is TGTGCCAGCAGTTACGGTAGCGGGAGTTCCAATGAGCAGTTCTTC.

V is TRBV30 and J is TRBJ2-2; no clear D gene. CDR1 and CDR2 (germline): GTSNPN, SVGIG (reference sequence). The CDR3 consists of 13 residues. V lost 1 base to trimming and J lost 4 bases, with 7 bases between them. CDR3 sequence reads: CAWSESSTGELFF. The CDR3 nucleotides read TGTGCCTGGAGTGAGAGCTCCACCGGGGAGCTGTTTTTT.

The chain links TRBV6-1 to TRBJ1-5; no definite D call. V lost 2 bases and J lost 2, with 10 bases in between. Germline CDR1 MNHNS, CDR2 SASEGT. This CDR3 spans 15 amino acids. The CDR3, as DNA: TGTGCCAGCAGTGAATATCTTCATGGCAATCAGCCCCAGCATTTT. Translating it yields CASSEYLHGNQPQHF.

This chain uses TRBV15 with TRBJ2-1; 9 bases align to TRBD1. This CDR3 contains 15 residues. Looked up from germline, CDR1 is LNHNV and CDR2 is YYDKDF (reference sequence). V gave up 3 bases and J gave up 7 bases; unmatched junction bases: 7. The CDR3 DNA follows: TGTGCCACCAGCAGTTTAACAGGGGGCGGGAATGAGCAGTTCTTC. Its translation: CATSSLTGGGNEQFF.

This clone was counted once. The chain has TRBV14 and TRBJ1-1; 9 nucleotides align to TRBD1. The ends lost 3 bases at V and 8 bases at J; junction bases unmatched: 10. There are 15 residues in the CDR3. The germline V gene has CDR1 SGHDN and CDR2 FVKESK. The CDR3 is CASSQRQGVMEEAFF. DNA of the CDR3: TGTGCCAGCAGCCAGAGACAGGGGGTGATGGAGGAAGCTTTCTTT. The complete variable domain, with remaining parts taken from reference TRBV14 and TRBJ1-1, reads EAGVTQFPSHSVIEKGQTVTLRCDPISGHDNLYWYRRVMGKEIKFLLHFVKESKQDESGMPNNRFLAERTGGTYSTLKVQPAELEDSGVYFCASSQRQGVMEEAFFGQGTRLTVV.

The chain is built from TRBV7-2 and TRBJ2-3, with D hard to call. Deletions cut 4 bases from V and 0 bases from J, with 8 bases between. The V gene's germline CDR1 is SGHTA and CDR2 FQGNSA. The CDR3 loop spans 14 amino acids. The CDR3 DNA reads as TGTGCCAGCAGCTATGACTCCAGCACAGATACGCAGTATTTT. It encodes CASSYDSSTDTQYF.

The rearrangement joins TRBV7-8 to TRBJ2-1; 8 bases agree with TRBD2. With 6 bases clipped from V and 2 bases from J, the junction kept 12 bases outside the gene matches. This CDR3 contains 17 residues. Germline loops: CDR1 SGHVS, CDR2 FQNEAQ. CDR3 loop: CASSQSGGLATYNEQFF. In nucleotides, the CDR3 is TGTGCCAGCAGTCAAAGCGGGGGCCTCGCCACCTACAATGAGCAGTTCTTC. The whole variable domain, remainder taken from reference TRBV7-8 and TRBJ2-1, is GAGVSQSPRYKVAKRGQDVALRCDPISGHVSLFWYQQALGQGPEFLTYFQNEAQLDKSGLPSDRFFAERPEGSVSTLKIQRTQQEDSAVYLCASSQSGGLATYNEQFFGPGTRLTVL.

V gene TRBV4-3 combines with J gene TRBJ1-2; D is undetermined. CDR3 size: 13 residues. V lost 0 bases, J lost 5 bases, and 7 bases lay in between. Germline CDR1 reads LGHNA; CDR2 reads YSLEER. In nucleotides, the CDR3 is TGCGCCAGCAGCCAAGATCGGGCGTATGGCTACACCTTC. Residues: CASSQDRAYGYTF.